Here is one TCR beta chain with its context. Original processing notes: Estimation of nucleated cell counts was performed using reference gene primer amplification. Repertoires were generated with immunoSEQ multiplex PCR, while TCRdb's copy carries only in-frame clones and drops some. V and J calls plus clone size are reproduced from that table; the DNA served to infer D and trimming. The sample records more than 150,000 clones, roughly 80% being singletons. The sample originates from a study of blood T cell repertoires in COVID-19. Participants' own reports of clinical history determined their cohort assignment. V was pared by 4 bases and J by 4 bases, with 14 bases between. The length of the CDR3 is 14 residues. Germline-derived CDR1 and CDR2 are SGHDT and YYEEEE.

The receptor was derived from a man aged 55 to 70 who had been exposed to COVID-19. This chain joins TRBV5-6 and TRBJ1-2, with D possibly matching TRBD1 (5 bases). Sample: PBMCs or T cells enriched from blood (not recorded which). CDR3 amino acids: CASSPGGGSYGYTF. In DNA, the CDR3 is TGTGCCAGCAGCCCCGGCGGGGGAAGCTATGGCTACACCTTC. The full variable domain, completed using reference TRBV5-6 and TRBJ1-2, is DAGVTQSPTHLIKTRGQQVTLRCSPKSGHDTVSWYQQALGQGPQFIFQYYEEEERQRGNFPDRFSGHQFPNYSSELNVNALLLGDSALYLCASSPGGGSYGYTFGSGTRLTVV.